The clone carrying this T cell receptor (beta chain) appeared once. Its antigen is as yet unknown. Germline-derived CDR1 and CDR2 are KGHDR and SFDVKD. There are 16 residues in the CDR3. Trimming cost V 4 bases and J 7 bases; bases outside gene matches: 9. TCR beta VDJ and CDR3 profiling used genomic DNA as template. A single record per CDR3 protein comes from TCRdb applying MiXCR to the reads. In the table there are fewer than 200,000 distinct CDR3 sequences, roughly 47% of which are singletons. This specimen belongs to a study of CD8+CD57+ T cells in acquired aplastic anemia. Study-wide findings and caveats: Comparison of patients with controls identified 25 to 30 shared CD8+ CDR3 sequences.

This chain uses TRBV24-1 with TRBJ1-5, with 10 bases that match TRBD1. The sequence came from a human donor in good health. The specimen sequenced was sorted CD4+, CD8+, or CD8+CD57+ T cells (not recorded which) from PBMCs. In nucleotides, the CDR3 is TGTGCCACCAGTGACCCCGGGACAGGGGATGGGCAGCCCCAGCATTTT. This codes for CATSDPGTGDGQPQHF.